The clone carrying this T cell receptor beta chain was observed a handful of times. Per the study methods: Reference gene primer amplification gave estimated nucleated cell counts. Method: immunoSEQ multiplex PCR; TCRdb's copy keeps in-frame clones and lacks some. The V and J calls and the clone size are those of that table, but D and trimming were determined from the DNA. The repertoire has roughly 60,000 clones, 81% of them found once; the top ten carry about 16%. The data were obtained in a study of blood T cell repertoires in COVID-19. In the study overall: Some COVID-19 samples were acute and others convalescent; all came from the United States, Italy and Spain. The analysed material was cDNA or gDNA that came from T cells, B-cell-depleted T cells, or PBMCs.

The material sequenced was peripheral blood. This receptor was obtained from a man older than 75 with acute or convalescent COVID-19.

Written as DNA, the CDR3 is TGTGCCAGCAGCTTACAAAACAGGGATGGCCAGCCCCAGCATTTT. This encodes CASSLQNRDGQPQHF. J is TRBJ1-5 and V is TRBV7-3, with D perhaps matching TRBD1 (6 bases). The ends were cut back, 2 bases at V and 7 bases at J, with 15 bases in the middle. The CDR3 is 15 residues long. CDR1 SGHTA and CDR2 FQGTGA come from the germline V gene.